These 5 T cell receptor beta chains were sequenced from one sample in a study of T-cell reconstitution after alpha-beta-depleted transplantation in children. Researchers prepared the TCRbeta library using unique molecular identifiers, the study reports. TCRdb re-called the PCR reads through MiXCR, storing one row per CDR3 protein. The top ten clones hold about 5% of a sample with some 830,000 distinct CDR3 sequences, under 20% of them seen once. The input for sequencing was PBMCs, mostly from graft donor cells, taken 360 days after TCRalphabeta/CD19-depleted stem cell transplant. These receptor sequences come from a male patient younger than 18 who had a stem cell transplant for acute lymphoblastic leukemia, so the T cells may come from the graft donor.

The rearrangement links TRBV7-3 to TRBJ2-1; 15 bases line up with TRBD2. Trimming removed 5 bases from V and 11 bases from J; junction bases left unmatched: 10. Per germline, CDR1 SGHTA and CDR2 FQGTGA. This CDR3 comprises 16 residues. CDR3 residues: CASSLGLAGGADKQFF. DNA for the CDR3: TGTGCCAGCAGCCTGGGACTAGCGGGAGGAGCTGATAAGCAGTTCTTC. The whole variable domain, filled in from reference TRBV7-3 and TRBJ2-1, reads GAGVSQTPSNKVTEKGKYVELRCDPISGHTALYWYRQSLGQGPEFLIYFQGTGAADDSGLPNDRFFAVRPEGSVSTLKIQRTERGDSAVYLCASSLGLAGGADKQFFGPGTRLTVL.

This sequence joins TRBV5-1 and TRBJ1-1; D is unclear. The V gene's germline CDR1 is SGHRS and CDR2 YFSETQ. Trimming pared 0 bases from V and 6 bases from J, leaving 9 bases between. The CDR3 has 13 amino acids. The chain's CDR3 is CASSLGEYAEAFF. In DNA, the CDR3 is TGCGCCAGCAGCTTGGGAGAATACGCTGAAGCTTTCTTT.

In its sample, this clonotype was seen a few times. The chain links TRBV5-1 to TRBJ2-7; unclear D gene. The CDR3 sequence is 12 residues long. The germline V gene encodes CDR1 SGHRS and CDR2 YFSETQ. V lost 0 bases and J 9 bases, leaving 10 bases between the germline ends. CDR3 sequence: CASSLGLSGQYF. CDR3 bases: TGCGCCAGCAGCTTGGGTCTTTCTGGGCAGTACTTC.

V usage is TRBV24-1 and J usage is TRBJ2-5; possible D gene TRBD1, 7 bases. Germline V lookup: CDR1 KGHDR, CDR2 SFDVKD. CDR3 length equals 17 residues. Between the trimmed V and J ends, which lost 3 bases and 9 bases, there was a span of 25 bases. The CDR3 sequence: CATSDEDRQRSGGAQYF. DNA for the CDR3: TGTGCCACCAGTGATGAGGACAGGCAACGAAGCGGAGGGGCCCAGTACTTC.

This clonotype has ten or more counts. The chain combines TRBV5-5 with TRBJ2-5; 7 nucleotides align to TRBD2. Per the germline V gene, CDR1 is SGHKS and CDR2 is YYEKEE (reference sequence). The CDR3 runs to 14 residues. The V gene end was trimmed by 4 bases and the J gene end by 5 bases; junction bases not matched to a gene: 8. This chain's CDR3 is CASSALGRVETQYF. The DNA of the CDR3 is TGTGCCAGCAGCGCCCTGGGGAGGGTCGAGACCCAGTACTTC.